This passage covers 26 T cell receptor beta chains from one sample sequenced in a study of cytomegalovirus exposure and HLA in healthy donors (dated by TCRdb to 2016 to 2017). Library preparation was by the immunoSEQ multiplex PCR assay. For the multiplex PCR, a mixture combining 60 forward primers for TCR Vbeta segments and 13 reverse primers for TCR Jbeta segments was used. As stored in TCRdb, this immuneACCESS dataset retains in-frame rearrangements with V and J assigned. A fraction of the clones does not appear; measured against another copy, unresolved V genes explain less than half of the discrepancy, and the remainder lacks a known reason. The sample table lists fewer than 130,000 clones, 76% of them with a count of one. 13% of the sample goes to the ten largest clones. Sequencing used PBMCs. Every receptor here comes from a man younger than 40 in good health and CMV-seropositive.

The genes are TRBV4-3 and TRBJ1-5; 7 bases fit TRBD1. CDR1 and CDR2 from the germline V gene are LGHNA and YSLEER. The junction had 7 bases not matched to a gene; V was cut back by 0 bases and J by 2 bases. The CDR3 runs 17 residues. Here the CDR3 reads CASSQDSGQGGNQPQHF. The CDR3 DNA follows: TGCGCCAGCAGCCAAGATTCCGGCCAGGGGGGCAATCAGCCCCAGCATTTT.

The chain uses TRBV28 and TRBJ1-1; possibly TRBD1 for D (5 bases). Germline CDR1 MDHEN, CDR2 SYDVKM. Trimming removed 3 bases from V and 4 bases from J, with 12 bases in between. The CDR3 consists of 14 residues. Here the CDR3 DNA reads TGTGCCAGCAGTTTGCGGGGGTTGGGCACTGAAGCTTTCTTT. Its protein is CASSLRGLGTEAFF. Full variable domain (remainder filled in from reference TRBV28 and TRBJ1-1): DVKVTQSSRYLVKRTGEKVFLECVQDMDHENMFWYRQDPGLGLRLIYFSYDVKMKEKGDIPEGYSVSREKKERFSLILESASTNQTSMYLCASSLRGLGTEAFFGQGTRLTVV.

This sequence joins TRBV6-6 and TRBJ1-2; D might be TRBD1 (5 bases). Trimming pared 7 bases from V and 0 bases from J, leaving 12 bases between. Per the germline V gene, CDR1 is MNHNY and CDR2 is SVGAGI (reference sequence). CDR3 length equals 14 residues. The CDR3 sequence: CASTLDRPNYGYTF. DNA of the CDR3: TGTGCCAGCACTCTCGACAGACCTAACTATGGCTACACCTTC.

The chain's CDR3 is CASSRGDSYNSPLHF. In DNA, the CDR3 is TGTGCCAGCAGCAGAGGTGACTCCTATAATTCACCCCTCCACTTT. V and J are TRBV6-5 and TRBJ1-6, with D unclear. Deletions cut 6 bases from V and 0 bases from J, with 9 bases between. Per the germline V gene, CDR1 is MNHEY and CDR2 is SVGAGI. The CDR3 spans 15 residues.

The J gene is TRBJ1-6, the V gene TRBV19; 10 bases line up with TRBD1. Germline CDR1 and CDR2: LNHDA and SQIVND (reference sequence). V was clipped by 6 bases and J by 5 bases; unmatched bases: 10. The CDR3 runs to 17 residues. CDR3 nucleotides: TGTGCCAGTAGCCACCCCCCGGGGACAGGGGATAATTCACCCCTCCACTTT. Protein: CASSHPPGTGDNSPLHF.

This clone occurred a few times. As DNA, the CDR3 is TGTGCCAGCAGCCCCCCCGGGGGGCTCCGCTACGAGCAGTACTTC. This codes for CASSPPGGLRYEQYF. V gene TRBV7-6 combines with J gene TRBJ2-7, with D possibly being TRBD2 (7 bases). This CDR3 has 15 residues. The V gene's germline CDR1 is SGHVS and CDR2 FNYEAQ. Between the trimmed V and J ends, which lost 5 bases and 3 bases, there was a span of 17 bases.

This chain links TRBV15 with TRBJ1-5; possibly TRBD1 for D (5 bases). V was shortened by 0 bases and J by 4 bases, with 16 bases between the two germline ends. Germline CDR1 reads LNHNV; CDR2 reads YYDKDF (reference sequence). The CDR3 has 17 amino acids. The CDR3 reads CATSRDQAGFFNQPQHF. CDR3 nucleotide sequence: TGTGCCACCAGCAGAGATCAGGCAGGGTTTTTTAATCAGCCCCAGCATTTT.

The chain combines TRBV5-4 with TRBJ1-1, with a possible D match to TRBD1 (5 bases). V was trimmed by 4 bases and J by 1 base, leaving 17 bases between them. Germline V gene sequence: CDR1 SGHNT, CDR2 YYREEE (reference sequence). CDR3 length: 16 residues. The CDR3 bases are TGTGCCAGCAGCCCCCTTAGGCAGGGAGGGAACACTGAAGCTTTCTTT. Its protein is CASSPLRQGGNTEAFF.

V gene TRBV7-6 combines with J gene TRBJ2-7; TRBD1 matches 8 bases. Looked up from germline, CDR1 is SGHVS and CDR2 is FNYEAQ. Unmatched junction bases numbered 2, after V lost 1 base and J lost 0 bases. The CDR3 is 15 amino acids. The CDR3: CASSLGTGSSYEQYF. CDR3 nucleotides: TGTGCCAGCAGCTTAGGGACAGGGAGCTCCTACGAGCAGTACTTC. The whole variable domain, filled in from reference TRBV7-6 and TRBJ2-7, reads GAGVSQSPRYKVTKRGQDVALRCDPISGHVSLYWYRQALGQGPEFLTYFNYEAQQDKSGLPNDRFSAERPEGSISTLTIQRTEQRDSAMYRCASSLGTGSSYEQYFGPGTRLTVT.

This CDR3 is CASTLDRIPVNTEAFF. In nucleotides, the CDR3 is TGCGCCAGCACCTTGGACAGGATACCTGTGAACACTGAAGCTTTCTTT. The genes are TRBV10-2 and TRBJ1-1, with 7 bases lining up with TRBD1. The germline V gene has CDR1 WSHSY and CDR2 SAAADI. The CDR3 has 16 residues. Trimming removed 7 bases from V and 0 bases from J; junction bases left unmatched: 11.

This clone was seen a handful of times. The genes are TRBV10-2 and TRBJ1-6, with D uncertain. There are 13 residues in the CDR3. The V end was cut by 2 bases, the J end by 7 bases, with 6 bases between. The germline V gene encodes CDR1 WSHSY and CDR2 SAAADI. The CDR3 loop is CASSEAENSPLHF. CDR3 nucleotides: TGCGCCAGCAGTGAGGCAGAAAATTCACCCCTCCACTTT.

The rearrangement links TRBV10-3 to TRBJ2-7, with 12 positions matching TRBD2. Germline V gives CDR1 ENHRY, CDR2 SYGVKD. The CDR3 runs 15 residues. Trimming at V came to 6 bases and at J to 6 bases, leaving 9 bases not matched to a gene. CDR3 region: CAIRDSSGGAGEQYF. The CDR3 bases are TGTGCCATCAGGGACTCTAGCGGGGGGGCAGGCGAGCAGTACTTC.

The J gene is TRBJ1-2, the V gene TRBV20-1; D is uncertain. The CDR3 length is 11 residues. V was pared by 0 bases and J by 8 bases, with 7 bases between. Germline loops: CDR1 DFQATT, CDR2 SNEGSKA (reference sequence). The CDR3 sequence is CSARENSGYTF. The CDR3 DNA is TGCAGTGCTAGAGAAAATTCAGGCTACACCTTC.

This clone was counted a few times. The chain recombines TRBV14 with TRBJ2-7; D is undetermined. With 4 bases removed from V and 0 bases from J, the gap between germline ends came to 7 bases. CDR1 is SGHDN and CDR2 is FVKESK in the germline V gene. This CDR3 is built from 13 residues. CDR3 in amino acids: CASSRPDSYEQYF. The CDR3 region has the DNA TGTGCCAGCAGCCGGCCTGACTCCTACGAGCAGTACTTC.

The chain has TRBV7-2 and TRBJ2-5; TRBD1 matches at 7 bases. This CDR3 region has 15 residues. Per the germline V gene, CDR1 is SGHTA and CDR2 is FQGNSA. Losses at the gene ends were 5 bases for V and 5 bases for J; bases not matched to a gene: 11. CDR3 loop: CASSRDSGFGETQYF. As DNA, the CDR3 is TGTGCCAGCAGCCGGGACAGTGGTTTTGGGGAGACCCAGTACTTC.

V and J are TRBV4-3 and TRBJ1-5; D ambiguous. The V end was cut by 0 bases, the J end by 0 bases, with 6 bases between. The CDR3 has 15 residues. In germline, CDR1 is LGHNA, CDR2 YSLEER. The CDR3 DNA reads as TGCGCCAGCAGCCAAGAATACGGTAGCAATCAGCCCCAGCATTTT. Amino acid sequence: CASSQEYGSNQPQHF.

V and J are TRBV28 and TRBJ2-7; 8 bases line up with TRBD2. Germline V CDR1 and CDR2: MDHEN, SYDVKM. The CDR3 runs 15 residues. After removal of 3 bases from V and 1 base from J, the junction contained 5 bases not matched to a gene. The CDR3 spells CASSLRTSLSYEQYF. The CDR3, as DNA: TGTGCCAGCAGTTTGAGGACTAGCTTGTCCTACGAGCAGTACTTC.

This rearrangement joins TRBV4-3 to TRBJ2-2, with 9 bases that match TRBD1. The CDR3 length is 16 residues. Trimming took 4 bases from V and 3 from J; bases not matched to a gene: 6. CDR1 is LGHNA and CDR2 is YSLEER in the germline V gene. The CDR3 reads CASSRAQGAYTGELFF. The CDR3 nucleotides are TGCGCCAGCAGCCGAGCACAGGGGGCCTACACCGGGGAGCTGTTTTTT.

The genes are TRBV13 and TRBJ2-7; TRBD2 matches 8 bases. Germline loops: CDR1 PRHDT, CDR2 FYEKMQ (reference sequence). This CDR3 spans 15 amino acids. With V trimmed by 1 base and J by 6 bases, 8 bases remained unmatched. In DNA, the CDR3 is TGTGCCAGCAGCTTAGACGGGGGGGCCTTGAGCGAGCAGTACTTC. It encodes CASSLDGGALSEQYF.

This chain connects TRBV30 to TRBJ2-7; D is undetermined. V was pared by 0 bases and J by 4 bases, with 7 bases between. This CDR3 spans 12 amino acids. Germline V gives CDR1 GTSNPN, CDR2 SVGIG (reference sequence). CDR3 nucleotide sequence: TGTGCCTGGAGTGTGGCACGTTACGAGCAGTACTTC. This gives the protein CAWSVARYEQYF. Full variable domain (missing parts from reference TRBV30 and TRBJ2-7): SQTIHQWPATLVQPVGSPLSLECTVEGTSNPNLYWYRQAAGRGLQLLFYSVGIGQISSEVPQNLSASRPQDRQFILSSKKLLLSDSGFYLCAWSVARYEQYFGPGTRLTVT.

This chain joins TRBV5-1 and TRBJ2-3; the match to TRBD2 covers 14 bases. The junction had 9 bases not matched to a gene; V was cut back by 5 bases and J by 4 bases. Germline CDR1 and CDR2: SGHRS and YFSETQ. The CDR3 has 17 residues. CDR3 in amino acids: CASSRLAGGPGADTQYF. The CDR3 region has the DNA TGCGCCAGCAGTAGACTAGCGGGGGGGCCGGGGGCAGATACGCAGTATTTT.

This chain joins TRBV11-2 and TRBJ2-5; maybe TRBD1 (5 bases). V was clipped by 6 bases and J by 4 bases, with 12 bases between them. Germline V gene lookup returns CDR1 SGHAT and CDR2 FQNNGV. The CDR3 extends over 13 amino acids. The DNA of the CDR3 is TGTGCCAGCAGTCCAACAGGTACAGAGACCCAGTACTTC. Amino acids: CASSPTGTETQYF.

This clone came up once. V is TRBV10-3 and J is TRBJ1-5, with 8 bases lining up with TRBD1. The CDR3 is made up of 14 amino acids. Losses at the gene ends were 4 bases for V and 2 bases for J; bases not matched to a gene: 1. Germline CDR1 is ENHRY and CDR2 is SYGVKD. CDR3: CAISADRGNQPQHF. Written as DNA, the CDR3 is TGTGCCATCAGTGCGGACAGGGGCAATCAGCCCCAGCATTTT.

The CDR3 region has the DNA TGTGCCAGCAGTTTGGGGGGGCGCACCTACGAGCAGTACTTC. Its translation is CASSLGGRTYEQYF. This chain uses TRBV28 with TRBJ2-7; tentatively, D is TRBD2 (7 bases). Trimming stripped 3 bases from V and 2 bases from J, with 11 bases between. The CDR3 extends over 14 amino acids. Per germline, CDR1 MDHEN and CDR2 SYDVKM.

This clone showed up just a few times. V gene TRBV25-1 combines with J gene TRBJ1-2; 7 nucleotides align to TRBD1. Trimming at V came to 6 bases and at J to 1 base, leaving 2 bases not matched to a gene. Germline CDR1 reads MGHDK; CDR2 reads SYGVNS. The CDR3 is made up of 13 amino acids. Written as DNA, the CDR3 is TGTGCCAGCAGACAGGGGTATAACTATGGCTACACCTTC. It specifies CASRQGYNYGYTF.

V gene TRBV9 combines with J gene TRBJ1-3; 9 bases map to TRBD1. Trimming took 2 bases from V and 2 from J; bases not matched to a gene: 2. Germline V gene lookup returns CDR1 SGDLS and CDR2 YYNGEE. The CDR3 is made up of 15 amino acids. The CDR3 protein is CASSVGTGPGNTIYF. CDR3 in DNA: TGTGCCAGCAGCGTCGGGACAGGGCCTGGAAACACCATATATTTT.